This T cell receptor beta chain was captured by sequencing in a study of vaccination effects on CD4 cells after COVID-19. Study overall: The participants, recipients of two vaccine doses, got either BNT162b2 or mRNA-1273.

The authors isolated CD4+ T cells after around 10 days of culture. Confirmation by PCR established that the person had SARS-CoV-2 infection between March and December 2020. On both days 3 and 7, half of the culture medium was replaced with IL-2 medium. There are 14 residues in the CDR3. Germline CDR1 reads LNHDA; CDR2 reads SQIVND (reference sequence). The ends were cut back, 7 bases at V and 3 bases at J, with 14 bases in the middle. Assay: immunoSEQ multiplex PCR; the TCRdb copy retains only in-frame clones and omits some. The sample lists under 50,000 clones, roughly 80% seen once, with around 8.1% in the top ten. The sample holds a few counts of this clone. Its antigen is currently unknown. Whole-study results and caveats: Whether induced by infection or by vaccine, clones showed marked clonal contraction late after vaccination.

V is TRBV19 and J is TRBJ2-3; possibly TRBD1 for D (5 bases). The TCR comes from a human donor who had a prior SARS-CoV-2 infection. This sample comprised CD4+ T cells from PBMCs cultured without peptide, obtained before COVID-19 vaccination. Written as DNA, the CDR3 is TGTGCCAGTAATCGTGTGCAGGGAACAGATACGCAGTATTTT. It codes for CASNRVQGTDTQYF.